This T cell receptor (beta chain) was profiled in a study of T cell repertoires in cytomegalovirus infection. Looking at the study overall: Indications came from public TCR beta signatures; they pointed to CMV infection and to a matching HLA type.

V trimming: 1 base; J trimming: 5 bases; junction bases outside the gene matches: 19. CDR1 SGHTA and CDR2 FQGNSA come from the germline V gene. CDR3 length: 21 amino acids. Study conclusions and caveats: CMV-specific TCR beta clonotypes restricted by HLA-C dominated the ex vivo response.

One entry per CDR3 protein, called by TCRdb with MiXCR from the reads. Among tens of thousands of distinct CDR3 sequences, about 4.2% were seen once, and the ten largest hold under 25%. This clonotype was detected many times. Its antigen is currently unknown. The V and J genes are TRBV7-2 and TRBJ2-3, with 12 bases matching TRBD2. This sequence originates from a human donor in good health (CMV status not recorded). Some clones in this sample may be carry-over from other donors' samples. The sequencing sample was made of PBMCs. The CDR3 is CASSLEPRASGGAVSIDTQYF. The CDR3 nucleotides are TGTGCCAGCAGCTTAGAGCCCAGGGCTAGCGGGGGGGCCGTCTCAATAGATACGCAGTATTTT.